The rows below give T cell receptor beta chains drawn from one sample of a study of cytomegalovirus exposure and HLA in healthy donors. Here immunoSEQ multiplex PCR was the method, and the copy in TCRdb shows in-frame clones only, minus some. The sample has more than 140,000 clones; about 79% are singletons. Sequencing used PBMCs. Receptor source: a male donor in good health and CMV-seronegative. CDR3s include the opening cysteine and the closing phenylalanine or tryptophan. A D gene is named only where the DNA matches it firmly. Rows may omit the clone size; those that give it use once, few, many or a size class.

V gene	D gene	clone size	J gene	CDR3 protein	CDR3 DNA
TRBV5-6	TRBD2	-	TRBJ2-5	CASSLAGLAGDRQETQYF	TGTGCCAGCAGCTTGGCCGGGCTAGCGGGAGACCGACAAGAGACCCAGTACTTC
TRBV30	-	-	TRBJ2-3	CAWAAAGDYTDTQYF	TGTGCCTGGGCGGCGGCCGGCGACTACACAGATACGCAGTATTTT
TRBV2	TRBD2	once	TRBJ2-3	CASNYPRLAGSTDTQYF	TGTGCCAGCAACTATCCCAGACTAGCGGGGAGCACAGATACGCAGTATTTT
TRBV10-3	TRBD1	-	TRBJ1-2	CAISGTGLNYGYTF	TGTGCCATCAGTGGGACAGGGTTAAACTATGGCTACACCTTC
TRBV2	TRBD1	-	TRBJ2-2	CASSEMDGTEADTGELFF	TGTGCCAGCAGTGAAATGGACGGGACAGAAGCTGACACCGGGGAGCTGTTTTTT
TRBV2	TRBD1	-	TRBJ2-1	CASSARGNEQFF	TGTGCCAGCAGTGCCAGGGGGAATGAGCAGTTCTTC
TRBV5-4	TRBD1	-	TRBJ2-7	CASSFLLGQGAYEQYF	TGTGCCAGCAGCTTTCTCCTGGGACAGGGGGCCTACGAGCAGTACTTC
TRBV4-3	TRBD2	-	TRBJ2-1	CASSQEGSGTVNEQFF	TGCGCCAGCAGCCAAGAGGGTAGCGGGACGGTCAATGAGCAGTTCTTC
TRBV18	-	few	TRBJ1-2	CASSIDRNYGYTF	TGTGCCAGCTCAATCGACAGGAACTATGGCTACACCTTC
TRBV30	-	-	TRBJ2-5	CAWNSRQAQETQYF	TGTGCCTGGAATTCGAGACAGGCCCAAGAGACCCAGTACTTC
TRBV7-2	-	-	TRBJ2-3	CASTNLLAEPRGTQYF	TGTGCCAGCACCAATCTGCTAGCGGAGCCCAGGGGTACGCAGTATTTT
TRBV19	TRBD1	-	TRBJ2-7	CASNKPGQGANEQYF	TGTGCCAGCAATAAACCGGGACAGGGGGCCAACGAGCAGTACTTC
TRBV5-6	-	-	TRBJ2-7	CASSLAQRHLSYEQYF	TGTGCCAGCAGCTTGGCCCAACGCCACTTATCCTACGAGCAGTACTTC
TRBV10-3	TRBD1	few	TRBJ1-5	CAISEGGDRGHSNQPQHF	TGTGCCATCAGTGAGGGGGGAGACAGGGGACATAGCAATCAGCCCCAGCATTTT
TRBV10-3	TRBD2	-	TRBJ2-7	CAISPTSGSSGAYEQYF	TGTGCCATCAGCCCGACTAGCGGGAGCTCCGGGGCCTACGAGCAGTACTTC
TRBV29-1	-	-	TRBJ1-1	CSVEFRGAGTEAFF	TGCAGCGTTGAATTTCGGGGGGCTGGCACTGAAGCTTTCTTT
TRBV6-4	TRBD2	-	TRBJ2-3	CASSPYSGSTDTQYF	TGTGCCAGCAGCCCTTATAGCGGGAGCACAGATACGCAGTATTTT
TRBV4-3	-	-	TRBJ2-2	CASSQGPLTGELFF	TGCGCCAGCAGCCAAGGGCCCTTAACCGGGGAGCTGTTTTTT
TRBV5-4	TRBD2	once	TRBJ2-6	CASSWGTSGLGANVLTF	TGTGCCAGCAGCTGGGGGACTAGCGGTTTGGGTGCCAACGTCCTGACTTTC
TRBV11-2	TRBD2	-	TRBJ2-1	CASSLGLAEYNEQFF	TGTGCCAGCAGCTTAGGACTAGCGGAGTACAATGAGCAGTTCTTC
TRBV2	-	-	TRBJ1-6	CASRATGIGGSPLHF	TGTGCCAGCAGAGCTACAGGGATTGGAGGATCACCCCTCCACTTT
TRBV6-1	TRBD1	-	TRBJ1-2	CASLKLTGDLYGYTF	TGTGCCAGCCTTAAGTTGACAGGGGACCTCTATGGCTACACCTTC
TRBV30	-	-	TRBJ2-5	CAWSVGDRETQYF	TGTGCCTGGAGTGTAGGAGACAGGGAGACCCAGTACTTC
TRBV6-1	TRBD1	-	TRBJ2-3	CASSEGPPVKTGYTQYF	TGTGCCAGCAGTGAAGGGCCCCCCGTTAAGACAGGGTATACGCAGTATTTT
TRBV6-6	-	-	TRBJ1-1	CASSYSREAFF	TGTGCCAGCAGTTACTCCCGTGAAGCTTTCTTT
TRBV2	-	once	TRBJ1-1	CASIAGWAEAFF	TGTGCCAGCATCGCCGGGTGGGCTGAAGCTTTCTTT
TRBV6-1	TRBD1	-	TRBJ2-7	CASTRGTDLYEQYF	TGTGCCAGCACCAGGGGGACGGATCTCTACGAGCAGTACTTC
TRBV28	-	-	TRBJ2-3	CASKGLGFTQYF	TGTGCCAGCAAGGGACTCGGCTTTACGCAGTATTTT
TRBV6-6	-	-	TRBJ2-3	CASTRGAVLRDTQYF	TGTGCCAGCACCCGGGGTGCTGTCTTAAGAGATACGCAGTATTTT
TRBV18	-	-	TRBJ2-7	CASSRDGAYEQYF	TGTGCCAGCTCTCGAGACGGGGCCTACGAGCAGTACTTC
TRBV11-2	-	few	TRBJ1-6	CASSLVAGYNSPLHF	TGTGCCAGCAGCTTAGTTGCAGGTTATAATTCACCCCTCCACTTT
TRBV19	TRBD2	-	TRBJ2-7	CASSKRLAAYEQYF	TGTGCCAGTAGTAAGAGACTAGCGGCCTACGAGCAGTACTTC
TRBV6-5	-	few	TRBJ1-1	CASSYGQGLNTEAFF	TGTGCCAGCAGTTATGGGCAGGGGCTAAACACTGAAGCTTTCTTT
TRBV6-5	-	-	TRBJ1-1	CASTKAGGWTEAFF	TGTGCCAGCACCAAAGCGGGGGGGTGGACTGAAGCTTTCTTT
TRBV19	-	-	TRBJ1-2	CASSSAGGYYGYTF	TGTGCCAGTAGCTCGGCGGGGGGATACTATGGCTACACCTTC
TRBV30	-	-	TRBJ1-5	CAWNRDSNQPQHF	TGTGCCTGGAACAGGGATAGCAATCAGCCCCAGCATTTT
TRBV7-8	TRBD2	few	TRBJ2-1	CASSPGGGGSYNEQFF	TGTGCCAGCAGCCCCGGGGGGGGAGGCTCCTACAATGAGCAGTTCTTC
TRBV5-4	-	-	TRBJ2-1	CASSSPYNEQFF	TGTGCCAGCAGCTCCCCATACAATGAGCAGTTCTTC
TRBV28	TRBD1	-	TRBJ1-2	CASRMGGQLVNYGYTF	TGTGCCAGCAGAATGGGGGGACAGTTAGTTAACTATGGCTACACCTTC